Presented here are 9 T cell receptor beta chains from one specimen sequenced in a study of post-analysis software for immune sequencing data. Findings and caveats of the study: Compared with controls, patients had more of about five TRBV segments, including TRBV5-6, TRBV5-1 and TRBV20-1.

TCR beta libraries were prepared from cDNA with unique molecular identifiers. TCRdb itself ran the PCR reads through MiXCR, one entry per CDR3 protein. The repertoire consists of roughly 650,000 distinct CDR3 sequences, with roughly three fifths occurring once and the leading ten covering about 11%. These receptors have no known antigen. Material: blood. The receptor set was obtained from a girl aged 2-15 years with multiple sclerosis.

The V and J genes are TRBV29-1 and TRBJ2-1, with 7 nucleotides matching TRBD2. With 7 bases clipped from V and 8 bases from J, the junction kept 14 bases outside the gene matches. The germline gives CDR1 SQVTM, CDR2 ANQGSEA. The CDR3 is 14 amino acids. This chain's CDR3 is CSAKLAFDGHEQFF. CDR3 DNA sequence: TGCAGCGCCAAACTAGCGTTCGATGGGCATGAGCAGTTCTTC.

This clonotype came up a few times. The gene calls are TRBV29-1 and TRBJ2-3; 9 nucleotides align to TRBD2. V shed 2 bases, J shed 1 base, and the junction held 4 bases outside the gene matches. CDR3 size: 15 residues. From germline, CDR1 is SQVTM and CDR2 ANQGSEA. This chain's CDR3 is CSVELVAGGTDTQYF. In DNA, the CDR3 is TGCAGCGTTGAATTAGTAGCGGGAGGCACAGATACGCAGTATTTT.

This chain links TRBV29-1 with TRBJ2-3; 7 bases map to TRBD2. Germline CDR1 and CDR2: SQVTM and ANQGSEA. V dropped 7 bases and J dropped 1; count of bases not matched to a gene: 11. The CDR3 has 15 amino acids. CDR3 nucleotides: TGCAGCGCCCACCCCTGGAGCGGGGGCACAGATACGCAGTATTTT. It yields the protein CSAHPWSGGTDTQYF.

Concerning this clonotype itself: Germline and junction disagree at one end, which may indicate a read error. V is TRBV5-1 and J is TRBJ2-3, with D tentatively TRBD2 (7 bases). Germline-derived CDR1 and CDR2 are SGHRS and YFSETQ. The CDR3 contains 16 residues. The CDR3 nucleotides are TGTGCCAGCAGCTTAGAGGCGGGGGCGAGCACAGATACGCAGTATTTT. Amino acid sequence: CASSLEAGASTDTQYF.

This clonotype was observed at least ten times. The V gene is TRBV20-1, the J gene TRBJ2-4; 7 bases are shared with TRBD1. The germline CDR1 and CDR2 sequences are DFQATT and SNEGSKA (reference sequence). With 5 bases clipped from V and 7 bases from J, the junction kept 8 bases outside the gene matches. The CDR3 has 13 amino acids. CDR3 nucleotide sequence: TGCAGTGCTCCCGGGACAGAGGGTAACATTCAGTACTTC. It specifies CSAPGTEGNIQYF.

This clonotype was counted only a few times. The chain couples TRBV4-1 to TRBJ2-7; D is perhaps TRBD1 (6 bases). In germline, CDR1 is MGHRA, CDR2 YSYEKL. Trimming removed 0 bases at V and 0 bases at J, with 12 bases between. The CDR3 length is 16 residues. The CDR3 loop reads CASSQDLARGSYEQYF. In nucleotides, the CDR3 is TGCGCCAGCAGCCAAGATCTAGCCAGGGGCTCCTACGAGCAGTACTTC.

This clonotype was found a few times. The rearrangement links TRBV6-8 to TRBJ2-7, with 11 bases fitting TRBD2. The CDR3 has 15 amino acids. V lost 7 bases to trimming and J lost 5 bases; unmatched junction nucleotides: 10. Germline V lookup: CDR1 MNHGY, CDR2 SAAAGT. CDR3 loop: CASIRLAGIIHEQYF. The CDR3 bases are TGTGCCAGCATTAGACTAGCGGGAATTATCCACGAGCAGTACTTC.

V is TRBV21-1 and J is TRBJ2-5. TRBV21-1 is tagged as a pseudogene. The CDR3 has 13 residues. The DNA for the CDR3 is TGTGCCAGCAGCAAAGGGCCAGGAGAGACCCAGTACTTC. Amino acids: CASSKGPGETQYF.

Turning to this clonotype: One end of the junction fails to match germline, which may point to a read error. The CDR3 sequence is CASSLALGNTGELFF. DNA for the CDR3: TGTGCCAGCAGCTTAGCTTTGGGCAACACTGGGGAGCTGTTTTTT. The chain joins TRBV11-2 to TRBJ2-2; D is undetermined. This CDR3 comprises 15 residues. The germline gives CDR1 SGHAT, CDR2 FQNNGV.